A selection of T cell receptor beta chains follows, all from one sample in a study of control samples from healthy donors and cancer patients. The protocol was immunoSEQ multiplex PCR, while the TCRdb copy is restricted to in-frame clones and leaves out a portion. This table has approximately 37,000 clones, 92% appearing once. Specimen: blood. The receptors derive from a woman in her forties or fifties in good health. Both conserved end residues are part of each CDR3. A D gene is named only where the DNA matches it firmly.

d_call j_call v_call cdr3_nt cdr3_aa
NA TRBJ2-5 TRBV5-1 TGCGCCAGCAGCGCGCAAGAGACCCAGTACTTC CASSAQETQYF
NA TRBJ2-3 TRBV19 TGTGCCAGCACCGCCGCGGTCAGCAGGACAGATACGCAGTATTTT CASTAAVSRTDTQYF
TRBD2 TRBJ2-3 TRBV10-3 TGTGCCATCAGTGGCACTAGCGGGGGGGCCAGAGATACGCAGTATTTT CAISGTSGGARDTQYF
NA TRBJ1-5 TRBV19 TGTGCCAGTAGTATGTCACGCTCGTCCAGGAACAATCAGCCCCAGCATTTT CASSMSRSSRNNQPQHF
NA TRBJ1-1 TRBV6-5 TGTGCCAGCATCCTACGAGCGAACACTGAAGCTTTCTTT CASILRANTEAFF
NA TRBJ2-7 TRBV5-5 TGTGCCAGCAGTTCGCTTCGTGGCACAGGGTTCGACGAGCAGTACTTC CASSSLRGTGFDEQYF
NA TRBJ1-1 TRBV10-3 TGTGCCATCAGTGAGTCGTTGGGGCGCTATGGTGAAGCTTTCTTT CAISESLGRYGEAFF
NA TRBJ1-4 TRBV27 TGTGCCAGCAGTCCGTATATCCCGTCCAATGAAAAACTGTTTTTT CASSPYIPSNEKLFF
NA TRBJ2-2 TRBV18 TGTGCCAGCTCACCGAACAGAAACACGAACACCGGGGAGCTGTTTTTT CASSPNRNTNTGELFF
TRBD1 TRBJ1-1 TRBV28 TGTGCCAGCAGTCGGGACAGGGTAAAAGCTTTCTTT CASSRDRVKAFF